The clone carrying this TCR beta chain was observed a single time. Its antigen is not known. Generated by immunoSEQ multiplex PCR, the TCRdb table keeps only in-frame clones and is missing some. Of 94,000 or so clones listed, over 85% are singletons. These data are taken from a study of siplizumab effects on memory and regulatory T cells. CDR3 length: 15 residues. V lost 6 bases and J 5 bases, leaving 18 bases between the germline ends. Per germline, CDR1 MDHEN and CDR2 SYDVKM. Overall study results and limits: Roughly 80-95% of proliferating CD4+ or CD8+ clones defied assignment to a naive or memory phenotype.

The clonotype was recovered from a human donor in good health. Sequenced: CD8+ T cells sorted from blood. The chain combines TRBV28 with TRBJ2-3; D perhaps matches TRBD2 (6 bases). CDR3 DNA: TGTGCCAGCAGCCTCGGGTCTAGCGCTGGAGATACGCAGTATTTT. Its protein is CASSLGSSAGDTQYF. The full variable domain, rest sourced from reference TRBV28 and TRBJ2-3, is DVKVTQSSRYLVKRTGEKVFLECVQDMDHENMFWYRQDPGLGLRLIYFSYDVKMKEKGDIPEGYSVSREKKERFSLILESASTNQTSMYLCASSLGSSAGDTQYFGPGTRLTVL.